The present TCR beta chain was sequenced within a study of T cells in localized non-small cell lung cancer. A word on this clone: Its matching antigen is unknown.

Method: immunoSEQ multiplex PCR; TCRdb's copy keeps in-frame clones and lacks some. The sample yields fewer than 30,000 clones, 70% to 90% seen once. The V end lost 2 bases, the J end lost 4 bases, and 11 bases lay between the germline ends. The CDR3 runs to 15 residues. Germline CDR1 and CDR2: SGHVS and FQNEAQ. Study-wide findings and caveats: Because only a single region of the tumor was sequenced, heterogeneity remains possible. Within adjacent lung there appeared a median around 57 of the top 100 tumor clones.

The chain has TRBV7-8 and TRBJ2-2; possible D gene TRBD1, 5 bases. The sample in question was peripheral blood, obtained before any cancer treatment. The TCR sequence derives from a female donor over 55 with stage II squamous cell lung carcinoma. DNA for the CDR3: TGTGCCAGCAGCTTAAGCTCCCAGGGCACCGGGGAGCTGTTTTTT. Translating it yields CASSLSSQGTGELFF.